The 27 T cell receptor beta chains below were found in one sample sequenced in a study of shared clonotypes between healthy human individuals. The method was immunoSEQ multiplex PCR; TCRdb's version includes in-frame clones alone and lacks a portion of them. Seen here are under 1,900,000 clones, about 98.5% observed once, and the top ten hold about 0.34%. The sample was naive CD4+ T cells sorted from blood. The subset denotes: CD45RA+ positively selected. These receptors were obtained from a man younger than 45 in good health.

This clone showed up just once. The rearrangement uses TRBV18 and TRBJ2-2; D is unclear. Trimming cost V 0 bases and J 4 bases, with 6 bases left between them. This CDR3 contains 14 residues. The germline CDR1 and CDR2 sequences are KGHSH and LQKENI. As DNA, the CDR3 is TGTGCCAGCTCACCACCGCAAGTCACCGGGGAGCTGTTTTTT. Amino acid sequence: CASSPPQVTGELFF. Combining the CDR3 with reference TRBV18 and TRBJ2-2 gives the whole variable domain NAGVMQNPRHLVRRRGQEARLRCSPMKGHSHVYWYRQLPEEGLKFMVYLQKENIIDESGMPKERFSAEFPKEGPSILRIQQVVRGDSAAYFCASSPPQVTGELFFGEGSRLTVL.

The J gene is TRBJ2-7, the V gene TRBV18, with TRBD1 as a possible D gene (5 bases). CDR3 length: 15 amino acids. V lost 3 bases to trimming and J lost 2 bases, with 14 bases between them. Germline V CDR1 and CDR2: KGHSH, LQKENI. CDR3 DNA sequence: TGTGCCAGCTCACCCCGCGACAGAGTAGCCTACGAGCAGTACTTC. This encodes CASSPRDRVAYEQYF.

This chain uses TRBV15 with TRBJ2-1; TRBD2 agrees at 12 bases. V gave up 7 bases and J gave up 7 bases; unmatched junction bases: 5. Looked up from germline, CDR1 is LNHNV and CDR2 is YYDKDF (reference sequence). The CDR3 contains 14 residues. The CDR3 protein is CATTTSGRQNEQFF. CDR3 in DNA: TGTGCCACCACAACTAGCGGGAGGCAAAATGAGCAGTTCTTC.

The chain joins TRBV25-1 to TRBJ2-1; unclear D gene. Trimming took off 2 bases at V and 3 bases at J, with 11 bases between the two ends. The length of the CDR3 is 15 residues. Looked up from germline, CDR1 is MGHDK and CDR2 is SYGVNS. As DNA, the CDR3 is TGTGCCAGCAGTGAACTAGACCCTGACTACAATGAGCAGTTCTTC. Protein product: CASSELDPDYNEQFF. Full variable domain (rest looked up from reference TRBV25-1 and TRBJ2-1): EADIYQTPRYLVIGTGKKITLECSQTMGHDKMYWYQQDPGMELHLIHYSYGVNSTEKGDLSSESTVSRIRTEHFPLTLESARPSHTSQYLCASSELDPDYNEQFFGPGTRLTVL.

The rearrangement joins TRBV2 to TRBJ2-7; possibly TRBD1 or TRBD2 for D (5 bases each). The length of the CDR3 is 11 residues. Trimming left V 10 bases short and J 6 bases short, with 13 bases between. Germline V gene lookup returns CDR1 SNHLY and CDR2 FYNNEI. The CDR3 here is CAMVGPGEQYF. CDR3 nucleotides: TGTGCCATGGTGGGACCGGGCGAGCAGTACTTC.

V and J are TRBV5-1 and TRBJ2-7; 7 bases are a match to TRBD1. This CDR3 is 14 amino acids long. Germline CDR1 SGHRS, CDR2 YFSETQ. The junction had 11 bases not matched to a gene; V was cut back by 7 bases and J by 4 bases. CDR3 DNA sequence: TGCGCCAGCCGAATGGGACAGCAGACTTACGAGCAGTACTTC. It codes for CASRMGQQTYEQYF.

V gene TRBV6-1 combines with J gene TRBJ2-5; 10 nucleotides agree with TRBD1. Germline-derived CDR1 and CDR2 are MNHNS and SASEGT. The CDR3 extends over 15 amino acids. Unmatched junction bases numbered 8, after V lost 5 bases and J lost 5 bases. CDR3 nucleotides: TGTGCCAGCAGTCGACAGGGGGCTGGATTTGAGACCCAGTACTTC. The encoded protein is CASSRQGAGFETQYF.

This clone appeared a single time. Other DNA sequences within the sample encode an identical CDR3. This chain connects TRBV6-1 to TRBJ2-2, with unresolved D. Germline CDR1 is MNHNS and CDR2 is SASEGT. With 1 base removed from V and 3 bases from J, the gap between germline ends came to 3 bases. CDR3 size: 13 residues. CDR3 in DNA: TGTGCCAGCAGTGAAGTTTACACCGGGGAGCTGTTTTTT. Its protein is CASSEVYTGELFF.

The chain combines TRBV27 with TRBJ2-7, with a tentative D call TRBD2 (5 bases). The V end lost 6 bases, the J end lost 2 bases, and 17 bases lay between the germline ends. CDR1 and CDR2 (germline): MNHEY, SMNVEV (reference sequence). The CDR3 spans 15 residues. The CDR3 DNA sequence: TGTGCCAGCAGACTTAGTTTACTCGGGACCTACGAGCAGTACTTC. Translated, it gives CASRLSLLGTYEQYF.

Regarding this clone: This same CDR3 is encoded by further DNA sequences in the sample. The rearrangement joins TRBV7-6 to TRBJ2-3; TRBD1 might be the D (6 bases). CDR3 size: 16 residues. Germline loops: CDR1 SGHVS, CDR2 FNYEAQ. V lost 1 base and J lost 0, with 11 bases in between. The CDR3, as DNA: TGTGCCAGCAGCTTAGGTGCAGGGGCCAGCACAGATACGCAGTATTTT. Translation: CASSLGAGASTDTQYF.

The rearrangement uses TRBV21-1 and TRBJ2-7; the table's D call, TRBD1, was not checked against the DNA. TRBV21-1 is described as a pseudogene. The CDR3 extends over 14 amino acids. Written as DNA, the CDR3 is TGTGCCAGCTGTCTGGCAGGGGCCTACTACGAGCAGTACTTC. Its protein product is CASCLAGAYYEQYF.

The V and J genes are TRBV27 and TRBJ2-3; 14 bases fit TRBD2. Germline CDR1 and CDR2: MNHEY and SMNVEV (reference sequence). Trimming cost V 2 bases and J 6 bases; bases outside gene matches: 1. The CDR3 contains 15 residues. The CDR3 region is CASSLRTSGRDTQYF. CDR3 DNA sequence: TGTGCCAGCAGTTTAAGGACTAGCGGGAGGGATACGCAGTATTTT.

This chain connects TRBV2 to TRBJ2-7; the match to TRBD1 covers 7 bases. Looked up from germline, CDR1 is SNHLY and CDR2 is FYNNEI. V lost 6 bases to trimming and J lost 1 base; unmatched junction nucleotides: 6. This CDR3 is built from 14 residues. CDR3 region: CASRPTGPSYEQYF. The CDR3 DNA is TGTGCCAGCAGACCGACAGGGCCGTCCTACGAGCAGTACTTC.

The rearrangement uses TRBV7-2 and TRBJ1-2, with 11 bases identical to TRBD1. The ends lost 5 bases at V and 4 bases at J; junction bases unmatched: 3. Per germline, CDR1 SGHTA and CDR2 FQGNSA. CDR3 length: 14 amino acids. The CDR3 DNA reads as TGTGCCAGCAGCCTAGGACAGGGGGCCTATGGCTACACCTTC. The encoded protein is CASSLGQGAYGYTF.

The J gene is TRBJ1-4, the V gene TRBV19, with TRBD1 as a possible D gene (5 bases). CDR1 LNHDA and CDR2 SQIVND come from the germline V gene (reference sequence). The CDR3 contains 15 residues. V lost 5 bases and J 2 bases, leaving 12 bases between the germline ends. This CDR3 is CASSSTGATNEKLFF. CDR3 bases: TGTGCCAGTAGTTCAACAGGAGCGACTAATGAAAAACTGTTTTTT.

In nucleotides, the CDR3 is TGTGCCAGCAGTTTTGGGACAGTTCAAGAGACCCAGTACTTC. Protein product: CASSFGTVQETQYF. This chain joins TRBV27 and TRBJ2-5; TRBD1 agrees at 7 bases. V shed 3 bases and J 2 bases; nucleotides not matched to a gene: 3. Germline values: CDR1 MNHEY, CDR2 SMNVEV (reference sequence). The CDR3 is 14 amino acids.

The gene calls are TRBV5-1 and TRBJ2-5; D gene uncertain. The V gene's germline CDR1 is SGHRS and CDR2 YFSETQ. This CDR3 region has 20 residues. Deletions cut 0 bases from V and 6 bases from J, with 30 bases between. The CDR3 bases are TGCGCCAGCAGCTTGGGTTCAGTGGCGTCCCTCCTGGTGGGTAAACAGACCCAGTACTTC. This translates into CASSLGSVASLLVGKQTQYF.

The gene calls are TRBV1 and TRBJ2-5; the D segment call TRBD2 is taken from the table without a DNA check. TRBV1 is tagged as a pseudogene. This CDR3 is 15 amino acids long. The CDR3 region is CTSSSPGVYQETQYF. The CDR3 DNA is TGCACCAGCAGCTCCCCCGGGGTTTACCAAGAGACCCAGTACTTC.

This chain joins TRBV28 and TRBJ2-2; 10 bases fit TRBD2. Trimming cost V 5 bases and J 6 bases; bases outside gene matches: 12. The CDR3 extends over 17 amino acids. Germline lookup yields CDR1 MDHEN and CDR2 SYDVKM. CDR3 protein: CASSNIRSSGRAGELFF. For the CDR3, the DNA is TGTGCCAGCAGTAACATCAGGTCCAGCGGGAGGGCCGGGGAGCTGTTTTTT.

V and J are TRBV7-2 and TRBJ2-7, with 7 nucleotides matching TRBD2. Germline values: CDR1 SGHTA, CDR2 FQGNSA. Trimming cost V 1 base and J 4 bases; bases outside gene matches: 4. The CDR3 has 14 residues. This CDR3 is CASSLVTSSYEQYF. For the CDR3, the DNA is TGTGCCAGCAGCTTAGTGACTAGCAGTTACGAGCAGTACTTC.

V gene TRBV9 combines with J gene TRBJ1-2; D may be TRBD1 (6 bases). V was pared by 0 bases and J by 4 bases, with 10 bases between. CDR1 is SGDLS, CDR2 YYNGEE, per germline. CDR3 length equals 14 residues. The CDR3 spells CASSVEAGAYGYTF. The CDR3 coding sequence is TGTGCCAGCAGCGTAGAGGCAGGGGCCTATGGCTACACCTTC.

V gene TRBV9 combines with J gene TRBJ1-4; D ambiguous. The CDR3 spans 15 residues. V gave up 0 bases and J gave up 7 bases, with 13 bases separating them. Germline V gene lookup returns CDR1 SGDLS and CDR2 YYNGEE. CDR3 residues: CASSVAARPTEKLFF. The CDR3 DNA follows: TGTGCCAGCAGCGTAGCGGCCAGGCCGACTGAAAAACTGTTTTTT.

About this clone itself: At one of its ends the junction is not consistent with the germline gene, which may arise from a read error. The rearrangement uses TRBV7-6 and TRBJ2-1; TRBD2 matches 12 bases. Germline V gene sequence: CDR1 SGHVS, CDR2 FNYEAQ. CDR3 size: 15 residues. CDR3 sequence (DNA): TGTGCCAGCAGCCTAGCGGGAGGGCCAAGTTCTGAGCAGTTCTTC. It yields the protein CASSLAGGPSSEQFF.

The V gene is TRBV6-5, the J gene TRBJ2-7; tentatively, D is TRBD1 (5 bases). Germline V gene lookup returns CDR1 MNHEY and CDR2 SVGAGI. With 8 bases removed from V and 3 bases from J, the gap between germline ends came to 11 bases. CDR3 length: 12 amino acids. DNA of the CDR3: TGTGCCAGCGGAAAACAGGACTACGAGCAGTACTTC. Translating gives CASGKQDYEQYF.

The rearrangement links TRBV29-1 to TRBJ1-1; a possible D gene is TRBD1 (5 bases). V lost 1 base to trimming and J lost 5 bases, with 11 bases between them. This CDR3 contains 13 residues. Per the germline V gene, CDR1 is SQVTM and CDR2 is ANQGSEA. The CDR3 loop reads CSVEGGGGTEAFF. DNA for the CDR3: TGCAGCGTTGAAGGTGGGGGAGGTACTGAAGCTTTCTTT.

The count of this clone is one. The chain links TRBV15 to TRBJ2-7; no firm D call. V was pared by 0 bases and J by 5 bases, with 8 bases between. There are 13 residues in the CDR3. CDR1 is LNHNV and CDR2 is YYDKDF in the germline V gene (reference sequence). In DNA form, the CDR3 reads TGTGCCACCAGCAGAGACCATAGCCACGAGCAGTACTTC. Translating gives CATSRDHSHEQYF. The variable domain in full, with the rest retrieved from reference TRBV15 and TRBJ2-7, is DAMVIQNPRYQVTQFGKPVTLSCSQTLNHNVMYWYQQKSSQAPKLLFHYYDKDFNNEADTPDNFQSRRPNTSFCFLDIRSPGLGDTAMYLCATSRDHSHEQYFGPGTRLTVT.

The genes are TRBV6-1 and TRBJ1-1; D gene unclear. Germline V gene sequence: CDR1 MNHNS, CDR2 SASEGT. CDR3 length equals 14 residues. Trimming took 6 bases from V and 0 from J, leaving 11 bases between them. Here the CDR3 reads CASSPSPMNTEAFF. The CDR3 DNA follows: TGTGCCAGCAGCCCTTCCCCTATGAACACTGAAGCTTTCTTT.